The entry below gives a single TCR beta chain sequence along with its context. Its specificity is unknown. V dropped 0 bases and J dropped 2; count of bases not matched to a gene: 9. This CDR3 has 17 amino acids. Germline-derived CDR1 and CDR2 are ENHRY and SYGVKD. The protocol was immunoSEQ multiplex PCR, while the TCRdb copy is restricted to in-frame clones and leaves out a portion. The data contain tens of thousands of clones, 79% of them singletons. These data are taken from a study of T cells in narcolepsy. Study-wide context: Donors had narcolepsy type 1 or type 2, or were healthy controls. The study, taken as a whole, reports: Autoreactive HCRT-specific and TRIB2-specific clonotypes were marked in same-patient CSF-versus-blood CD4+ comparisons. No autoreactive T cell clone sequences appeared in some memory CD4+ repertoires. Healthy controls reportedly lacked the autoreactive clonotypes serially found in patients' blood.

The specimen was memory (CD45RA-) CD4+ T cells from blood. This clonotype originated in a human donor in good health. The rearrangement links TRBV10-3 to TRBJ2-5; 7 bases fit TRBD2. The CDR3 nucleotides read TGTGCCATCAGTGAGTCGGGGAGCGGGGCCTTACAAGAGACCCAGTACTTC. Amino acids: CAISESGSGALQETQYF.